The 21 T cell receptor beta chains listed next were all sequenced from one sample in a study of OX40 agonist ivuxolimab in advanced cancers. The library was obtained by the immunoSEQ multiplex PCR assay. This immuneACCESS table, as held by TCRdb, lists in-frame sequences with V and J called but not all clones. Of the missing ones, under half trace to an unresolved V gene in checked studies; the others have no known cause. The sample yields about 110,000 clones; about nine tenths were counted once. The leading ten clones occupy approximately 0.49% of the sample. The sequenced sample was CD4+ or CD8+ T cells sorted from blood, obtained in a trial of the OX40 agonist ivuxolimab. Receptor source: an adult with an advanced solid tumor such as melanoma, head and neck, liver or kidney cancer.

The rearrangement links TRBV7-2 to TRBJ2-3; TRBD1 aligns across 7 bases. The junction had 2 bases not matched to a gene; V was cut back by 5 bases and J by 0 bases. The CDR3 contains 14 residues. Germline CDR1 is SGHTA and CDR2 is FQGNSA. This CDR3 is CASSGTVSTDTQYF. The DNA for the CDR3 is TGTGCCAGCAGCGGGACAGTTAGCACAGATACGCAGTATTTT.

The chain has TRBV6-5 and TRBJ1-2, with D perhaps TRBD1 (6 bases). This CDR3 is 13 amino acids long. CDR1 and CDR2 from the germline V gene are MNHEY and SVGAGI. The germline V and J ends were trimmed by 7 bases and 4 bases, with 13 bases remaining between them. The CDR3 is CASTGALTYGYTF. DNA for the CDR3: TGTGCCAGCACGGGGGCCTTAACCTATGGCTACACCTTC.

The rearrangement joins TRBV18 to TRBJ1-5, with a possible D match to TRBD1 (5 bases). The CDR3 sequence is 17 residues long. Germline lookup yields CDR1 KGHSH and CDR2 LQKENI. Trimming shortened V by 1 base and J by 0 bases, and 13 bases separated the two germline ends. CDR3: CASSPQAGRGSNQPQHF. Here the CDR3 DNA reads TGTGCCAGCTCACCACAGGCAGGGAGGGGTAGCAATCAGCCCCAGCATTTT.

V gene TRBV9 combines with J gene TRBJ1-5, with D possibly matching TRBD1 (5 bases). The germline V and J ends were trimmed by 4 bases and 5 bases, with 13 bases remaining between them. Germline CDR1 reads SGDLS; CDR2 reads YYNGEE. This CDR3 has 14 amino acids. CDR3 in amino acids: CASSSQEGYQPQHF. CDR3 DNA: TGTGCCAGCAGCTCCCAGGAGGGGTATCAGCCCCAGCATTTT.

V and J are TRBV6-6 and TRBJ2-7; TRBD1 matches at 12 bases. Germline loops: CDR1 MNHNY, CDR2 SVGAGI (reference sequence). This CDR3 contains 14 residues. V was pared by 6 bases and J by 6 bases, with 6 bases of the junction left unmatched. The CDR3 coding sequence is TGTGCCAGCAGGCCGGGACAGGGGGCGGTCGAGCAGTACTTC. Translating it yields CASRPGQGAVEQYF.

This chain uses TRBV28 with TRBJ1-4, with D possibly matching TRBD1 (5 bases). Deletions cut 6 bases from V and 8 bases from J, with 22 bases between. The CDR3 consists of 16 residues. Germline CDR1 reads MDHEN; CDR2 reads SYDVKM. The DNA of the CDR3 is TGTGCCAGCAGGCCGGGGGGAGGGCGTCATGGAGAAAAACTGTTTTTT. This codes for CASRPGGGRHGEKLFF.

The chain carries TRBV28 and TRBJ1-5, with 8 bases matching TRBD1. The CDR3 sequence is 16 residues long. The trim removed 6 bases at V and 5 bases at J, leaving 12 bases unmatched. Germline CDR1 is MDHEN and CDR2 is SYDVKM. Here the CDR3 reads CASRDGQGKEHQPQHF. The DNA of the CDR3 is TGTGCCAGCAGGGACGGACAGGGAAAGGAGCATCAGCCCCAGCATTTT.

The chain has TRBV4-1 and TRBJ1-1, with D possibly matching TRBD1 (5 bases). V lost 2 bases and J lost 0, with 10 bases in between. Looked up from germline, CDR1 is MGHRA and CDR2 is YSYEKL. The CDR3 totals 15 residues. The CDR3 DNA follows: TGCGCCAGCAGCCAATCCGGGACGGTGAACACTGAAGCTTTCTTT. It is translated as CASSQSGTVNTEAFF.

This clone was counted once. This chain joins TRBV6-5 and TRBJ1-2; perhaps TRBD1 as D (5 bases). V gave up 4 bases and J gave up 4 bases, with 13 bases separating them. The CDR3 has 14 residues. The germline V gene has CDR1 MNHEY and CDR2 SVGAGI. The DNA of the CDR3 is TGTGCCAGCAGTTCAGCAGGGAGCAGCTATGGCTACACCTTC. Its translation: CASSSAGSSYGYTF.

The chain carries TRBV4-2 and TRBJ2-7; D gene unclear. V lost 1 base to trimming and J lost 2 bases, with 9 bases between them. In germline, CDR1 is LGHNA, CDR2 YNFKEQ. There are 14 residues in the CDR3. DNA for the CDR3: TGTGCCAGCAGCCAAGGGCAGAATACCTACGAGCAGTACTTC. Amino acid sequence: CASSQGQNTYEQYF.

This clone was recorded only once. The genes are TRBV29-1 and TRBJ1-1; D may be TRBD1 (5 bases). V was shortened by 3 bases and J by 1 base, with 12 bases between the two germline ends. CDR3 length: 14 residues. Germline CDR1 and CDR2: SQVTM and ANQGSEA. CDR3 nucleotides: TGCAGCGTTGACGGGGGGGGTGGGAACACTGAAGCTTTCTTT. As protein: CSVDGGGGNTEAFF.

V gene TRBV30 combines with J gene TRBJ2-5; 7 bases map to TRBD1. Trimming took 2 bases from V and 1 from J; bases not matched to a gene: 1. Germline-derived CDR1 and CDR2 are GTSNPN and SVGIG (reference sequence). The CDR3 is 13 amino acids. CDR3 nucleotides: TGTGCCTGGAGTAGGGACAGCCAAGAGACCCAGTACTTC. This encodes CAWSRDSQETQYF.

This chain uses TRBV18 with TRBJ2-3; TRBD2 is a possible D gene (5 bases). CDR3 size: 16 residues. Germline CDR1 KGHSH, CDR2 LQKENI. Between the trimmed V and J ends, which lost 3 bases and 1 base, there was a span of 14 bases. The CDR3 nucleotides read TGTGCCAGCTCACCGGTCCTAGCCGTAGGCACAGATACGCAGTATTTT. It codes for CASSPVLAVGTDTQYF.

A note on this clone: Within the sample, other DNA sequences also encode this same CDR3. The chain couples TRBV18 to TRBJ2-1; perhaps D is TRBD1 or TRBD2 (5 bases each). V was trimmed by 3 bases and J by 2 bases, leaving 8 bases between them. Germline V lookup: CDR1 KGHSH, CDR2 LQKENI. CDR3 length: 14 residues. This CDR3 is CASSPRDAYNEQFF. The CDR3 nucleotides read TGTGCCAGCTCACCTCGGGACGCCTACAATGAGCAGTTCTTC.

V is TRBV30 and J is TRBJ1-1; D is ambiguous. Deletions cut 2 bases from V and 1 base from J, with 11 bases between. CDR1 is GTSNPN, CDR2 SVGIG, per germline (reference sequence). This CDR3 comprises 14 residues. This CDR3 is CAWSHLTPNTEAFF. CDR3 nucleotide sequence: TGTGCCTGGAGTCATCTAACACCGAACACTGAAGCTTTCTTT. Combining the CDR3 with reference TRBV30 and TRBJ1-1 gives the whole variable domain SQTIHQWPATLVQPVGSPLSLECTVEGTSNPNLYWYRQAAGRGLQLLFYSVGIGQISSEVPQNLSASRPQDRQFILSSKKLLLSDSGFYLCAWSHLTPNTEAFFGQGTRLTVV.

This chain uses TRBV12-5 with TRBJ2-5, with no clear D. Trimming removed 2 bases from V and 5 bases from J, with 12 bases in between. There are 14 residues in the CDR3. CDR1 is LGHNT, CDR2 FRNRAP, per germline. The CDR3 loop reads CASGLNGVGETQYF. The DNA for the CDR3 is TGTGCTAGTGGTTTGAACGGTGTAGGGGAGACCCAGTACTTC.

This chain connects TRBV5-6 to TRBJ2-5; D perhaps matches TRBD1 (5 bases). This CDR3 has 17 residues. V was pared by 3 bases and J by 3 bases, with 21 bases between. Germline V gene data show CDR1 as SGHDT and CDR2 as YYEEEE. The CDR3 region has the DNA TGTGCCAGCAGCTCACCGATCGACGGTAGGGGCAAAGAGACCCAGTACTTC. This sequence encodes CASSSPIDGRGKETQYF.

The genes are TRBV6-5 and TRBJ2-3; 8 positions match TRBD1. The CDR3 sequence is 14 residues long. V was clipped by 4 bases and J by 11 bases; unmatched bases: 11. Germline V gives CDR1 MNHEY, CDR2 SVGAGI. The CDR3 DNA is TGTGCCAGCAGTTTGATGCACAGACAGGGGATGCAGTATTTT. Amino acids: CASSLMHRQGMQYF.

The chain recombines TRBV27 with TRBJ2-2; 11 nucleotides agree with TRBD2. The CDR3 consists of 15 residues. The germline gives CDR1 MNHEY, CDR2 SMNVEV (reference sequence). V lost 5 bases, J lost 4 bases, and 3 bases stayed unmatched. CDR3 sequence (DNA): TGTGCCAGCAGTCGACTAGCGGGGTTCACCGGGGAGCTGTTTTTT. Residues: CASSRLAGFTGELFF.

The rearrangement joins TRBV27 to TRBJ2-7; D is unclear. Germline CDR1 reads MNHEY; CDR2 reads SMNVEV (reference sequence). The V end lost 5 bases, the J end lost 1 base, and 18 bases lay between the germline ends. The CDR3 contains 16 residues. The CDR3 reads CASSKKQPPYSYEQYF. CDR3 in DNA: TGTGCCAGCAGTAAAAAACAGCCTCCCTATTCCTACGAGCAGTACTTC.

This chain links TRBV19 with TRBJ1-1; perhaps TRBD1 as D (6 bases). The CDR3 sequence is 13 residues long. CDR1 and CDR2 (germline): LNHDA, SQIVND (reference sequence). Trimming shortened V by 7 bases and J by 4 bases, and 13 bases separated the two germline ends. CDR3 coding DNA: TGTGCCAGTACAGGGGTCGTCGGCACTGAAGCTTTCTTT. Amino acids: CASTGVVGTEAFF.